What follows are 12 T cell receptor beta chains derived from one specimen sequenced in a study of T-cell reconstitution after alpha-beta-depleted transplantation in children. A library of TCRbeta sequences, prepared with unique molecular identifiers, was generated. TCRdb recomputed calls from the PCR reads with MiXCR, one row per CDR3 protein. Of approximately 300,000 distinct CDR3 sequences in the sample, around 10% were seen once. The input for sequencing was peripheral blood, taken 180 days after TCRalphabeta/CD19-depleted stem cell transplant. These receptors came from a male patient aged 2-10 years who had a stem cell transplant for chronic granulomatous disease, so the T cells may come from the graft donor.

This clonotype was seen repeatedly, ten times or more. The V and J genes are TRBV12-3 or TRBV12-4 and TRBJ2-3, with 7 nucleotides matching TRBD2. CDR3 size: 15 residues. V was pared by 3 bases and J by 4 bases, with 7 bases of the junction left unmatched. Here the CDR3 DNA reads TGTGCCAGCAGTTTTTTTAGACTAGCTCCAGATACGCAGTATTTT. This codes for CASSFFRLAPDTQYF.

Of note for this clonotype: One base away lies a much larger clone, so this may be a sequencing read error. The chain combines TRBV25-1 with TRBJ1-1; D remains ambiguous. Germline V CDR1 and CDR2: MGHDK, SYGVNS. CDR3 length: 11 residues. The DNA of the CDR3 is TGTGCCAGCAGTTCGAACACTGAAGCTTCCTTT. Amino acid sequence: CASSSNTEASF.

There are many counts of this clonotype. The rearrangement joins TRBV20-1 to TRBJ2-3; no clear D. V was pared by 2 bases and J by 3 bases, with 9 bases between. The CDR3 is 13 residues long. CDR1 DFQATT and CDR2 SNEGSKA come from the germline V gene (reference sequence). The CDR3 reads CSARSFSTDTQYF. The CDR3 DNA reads TGCAGTGCTAGATCGTTCTCTACAGATACGCAGTATTTT.

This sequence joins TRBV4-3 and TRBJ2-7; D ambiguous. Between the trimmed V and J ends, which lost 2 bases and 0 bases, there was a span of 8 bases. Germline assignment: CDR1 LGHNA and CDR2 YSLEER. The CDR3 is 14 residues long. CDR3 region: CASSQNSNSYEQYF. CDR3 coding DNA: TGCGCCAGCAGCCAAAACTCAAACTCCTACGAGCAGTACTTC.

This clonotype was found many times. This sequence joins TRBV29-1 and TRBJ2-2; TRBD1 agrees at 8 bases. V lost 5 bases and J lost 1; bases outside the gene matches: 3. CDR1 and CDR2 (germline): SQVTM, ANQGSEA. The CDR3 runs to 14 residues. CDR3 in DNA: TGCAGCGTTCCCGGGACAGGGAACACCGGGGAGCTGTTTTTT. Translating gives CSVPGTGNTGELFF.

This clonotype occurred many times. CDR3 sequence (DNA): TGTGCCAGCAGCGAGGGGACTAGCGGGAGGGAAGAGCAGTACTTC. Translating it yields CASSEGTSGREEQYF. The genes are TRBV7-6 and TRBJ2-7; 16 bases are shared with TRBD2. Germline trimming cut 5 bases from V and 7 bases from J; bases unmatched to any gene: 5. The germline V gene has CDR1 SGHVS and CDR2 FNYEAQ. This CDR3 comprises 15 residues.

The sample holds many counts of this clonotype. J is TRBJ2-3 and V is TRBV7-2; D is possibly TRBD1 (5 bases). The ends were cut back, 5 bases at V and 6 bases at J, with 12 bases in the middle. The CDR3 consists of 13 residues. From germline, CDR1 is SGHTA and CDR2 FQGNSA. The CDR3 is CASSLRWGDTQYF. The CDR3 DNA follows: TGTGCCAGCAGCCTAAGGTGGGGCGATACGCAGTATTTT.

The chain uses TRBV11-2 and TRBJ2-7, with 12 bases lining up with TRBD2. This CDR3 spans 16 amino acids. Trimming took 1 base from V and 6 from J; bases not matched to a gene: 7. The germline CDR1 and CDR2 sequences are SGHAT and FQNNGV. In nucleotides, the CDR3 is TGTGCCAGCAGCTTAGCCATGGGACTAGCGGGTTTCGAGCAGTACTTC. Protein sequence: CASSLAMGLAGFEQYF.

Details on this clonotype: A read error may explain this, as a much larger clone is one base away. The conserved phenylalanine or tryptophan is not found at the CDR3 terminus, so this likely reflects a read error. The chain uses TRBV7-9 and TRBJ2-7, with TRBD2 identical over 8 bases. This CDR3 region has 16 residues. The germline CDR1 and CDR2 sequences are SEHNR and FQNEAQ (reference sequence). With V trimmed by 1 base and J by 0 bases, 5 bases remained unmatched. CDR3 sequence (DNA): TGTGCCAGCAGCTTAGTTACTAGCGGAGGCTCCTACGAGCAGTACTAC. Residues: CASSLVTSGGSYEQYY.

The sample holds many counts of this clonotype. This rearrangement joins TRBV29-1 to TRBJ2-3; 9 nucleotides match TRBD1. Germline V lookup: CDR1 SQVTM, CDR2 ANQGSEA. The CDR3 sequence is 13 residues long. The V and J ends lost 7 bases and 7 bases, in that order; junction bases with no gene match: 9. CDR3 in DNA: TGCAGCGGCCAAGGGACAGGGTTAAATACGCAGTATTTT. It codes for CSGQGTGLNTQYF.

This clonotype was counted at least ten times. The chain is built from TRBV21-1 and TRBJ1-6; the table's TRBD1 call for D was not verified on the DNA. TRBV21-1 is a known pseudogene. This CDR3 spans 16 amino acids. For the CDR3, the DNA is TGTGCCAGCAGCAACCGCGACAGGGGAATCGGTACACCCCTCCACTTT. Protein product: CASSNRDRGIGTPLHF.

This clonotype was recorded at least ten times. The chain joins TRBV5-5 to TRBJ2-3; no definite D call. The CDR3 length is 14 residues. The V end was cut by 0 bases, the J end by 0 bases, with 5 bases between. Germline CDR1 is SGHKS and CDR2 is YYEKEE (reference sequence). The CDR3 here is CASSLVYSTDTQYF. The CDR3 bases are TGTGCCAGCAGCTTGGTGTACAGCACAGATACGCAGTATTTT.